This TCR beta chain was recovered during a study of blood T cell repertoires in COVID-19. Looking at the study overall: Samples of COVID-19 (acute and convalescent) were obtained from the United States, Italy and Spain. PBMCs, B-cell-depleted T cells, or T cells were the source of the cDNA or gDNA that made up the material.

In the authors' methods: Amplification of reference gene primers was used by the study to estimate nucleated cell counts. Assay: immunoSEQ multiplex PCR; the TCRdb copy retains only in-frame clones and omits some. V and J calls and clone size are as listed in that table; D and trimming were resolved from the DNA. The table includes under 200,000 clones, 86% detected once. CDR1 and CDR2 from the germline V gene are SGHTA and FQGNSA. The CDR3 consists of 15 residues. V lost 5 bases and J lost 0, with 14 bases in between. This TCR came from a man aged 45-60 years with active or convalescent COVID-19. The material sequenced was peripheral blood. This rearrangement joins TRBV7-2 to TRBJ2-7; D is undetermined. The CDR3, as DNA: TGTGCCAGCAGCGGTACAGAGCTGAGCTCCTACGAGCAGTACTTC. It translates to CASSGTELSSYEQYF.